This is a list of T cell receptor beta chains from one sample in a study of shared T cell receptors in the human thymus. Assay: immunoSEQ multiplex PCR; the TCRdb copy retains only in-frame clones and omits some. This table holds about 660,000 clones, roughly 90% found once. This sample also appeared in a second study, on human thymus T cells.

Sequencing used thymocytes. The receptors stem from a boy under three years old with a congenital heart defect. Both conserved end residues are part of each CDR3. The D gene is left open where the match is weak. Size is omitted from some rows. Given values are once, few, many or a class for expanded clones.

abundance	v_gene	j_gene	d_gene	CDR3aa	CDR3nt
-	TRBV10-1	TRBJ2-3	TRBD2	CASRGALAGAPDTQYF	TGCGCCAGCAGGGGGGCTCTAGCGGGAGCCCCAGATACGCAGTATTTT
-	TRBV19	TRBJ2-7	-	CASSIPRQDEQYF	TGTGCCAGTAGTATCCCCCGACAGGACGAGCAGTACTTC
-	TRBV30	TRBJ2-1	-	CALSGELGRWDNEQFF	TGTGCCTTATCCGGAGAGTTGGGGAGGTGGGACAATGAGCAGTTCTTC
-	TRBV7-2	TRBJ2-1	TRBD2	CASSLGLAPSYEQFF	TGTGCCAGCAGCTTAGGACTAGCCCCGTCGTATGAGCAGTTCTTC
once	TRBV7-2	TRBJ2-7	TRBD2	CASSGEGNEQYF	TGTGCCAGCAGCGGGGAGGGGAACGAGCAGTACTTC
few	TRBV18	TRBJ1-2	-	CASSRRPGYGYTF	TGTGCCAGCTCACGCCGTCCCGGGTATGGCTACACCTTC
-	TRBV14	TRBJ2-2	TRBD2	CASSQDPGTSGTGELFF	TGTGCCAGCAGCCAAGATCCAGGAACTAGCGGCACCGGGGAGCTGTTTTTT
-	TRBV7-2	TRBJ2-7	-	CASREIPRGTYEQYF	TGTGCCAGCAGAGAGATTCCCCGAGGGACCTACGAGCAGTACTTC
-	TRBV7-8	TRBJ2-7	TRBD1	CASSPTYEVSPGGYEQYF	TGTGCCAGCAGCCCTACATACGAAGTGTCCCCAGGGGGCTACGAGCAGTACTTC
-	TRBV30	TRBJ2-3	-	CISGSTDTQYF	TGTATCAGCGGGAGCACAGATACGCAGTATTTT
-	TRBV11-2	TRBJ2-7	TRBD2	CASSHVRAGGPWGAYEQYF	TGTGCCAGCAGCCACGTGCGGGCGGGAGGGCCTTGGGGGGCCTACGAGCAGTACTTC
-	TRBV13	TRBJ1-4	-	CASSPRTIPGTNEKLFF	TGTGCCAGCAGCCCCCGGACGATTCCAGGGACTAATGAAAAACTGTTTTTT
few	TRBV5-8	TRBJ1-2	TRBD1	CASSLLDRGGYGYTF	TGTGCCAGCAGCTTGCTGGACAGGGGTGGCTATGGCTACACCTTC
-	TRBV9	TRBJ2-7	-	CASSVAERSGVSGEQYF	TGTGCCAGCAGCGTAGCTGAGCGGTCGGGGGTTTCGGGGGAGCAGTACTTC
few	TRBV20-1	TRBJ2-1	-	CSARARNEQFF	TGCAGTGCTAGAGCCCGTAATGAGCAGTTCTTC
-	TRBV28	TRBJ2-3	-	CASSLWRPLPDTQYF	TGTGCCAGCAGTTTATGGAGGCCCCTCCCCGATACGCAGTATTTT
-	TRBV6-1	TRBJ1-2	-	CASSGMAGRPGYGYTF	TGTGCCAGCAGTGGAATGGCGGGGCGGCCGGGCTATGGCTACACCTTC
-	TRBV11-1	TRBJ2-2	TRBD2	CASSMSGRASTGELFF	TGTGCCAGCAGCATGAGCGGGAGGGCCTCCACCGGGGAGCTGTTTTTT
-	TRBV7-2	TRBJ1-2	TRBD1	CASSQQGDRYTF	TGTGCCAGCAGCCAGCAGGGGGACAGATACACCTTC
-	TRBV9	TRBJ2-1	-	CASSGLAVTPYNEQFF	TGTGCCAGCAGCGGATTAGCAGTGACCCCCTACAATGAGCAGTTCTTC
-	TRBV7-2	TRBJ1-2	TRBD1	CASSRTDREGYGYTF	TGTGCCAGCAGCCGAACGGACAGGGAGGGCTATGGCTACACCTTC
-	TRBV15	TRBJ2-7	TRBD1	CATSRTGAPKPPKQYF	TGTGCCACCAGCAGGACAGGGGCGCCTAAGCCGCCCAAGCAGTACTTC
-	TRBV6-1	TRBJ2-5	TRBD1	CASSSTGTGEETQYF	TGTGCCAGCTCTTCGACCGGGACAGGGGAAGAGACCCAGTACTTC
-	TRBV6-1	TRBJ2-7	-	CVSSEGGEGYEQYF	TGTGTCAGCAGTGAAGGGGGAGAAGGATACGAGCAGTACTTC
-	TRBV6-1	TRBJ2-1	-	CASSGRDISYNEQFF	TGTGCCAGCAGTGGTCGGGACATATCCTACAATGAGCAGTTCTTC
-	TRBV4-3	TRBJ2-7	TRBD2	CASSSHSGSSYEQYF	TGCGCCAGCAGCTCCCATAGCGGGAGCTCCTACGAGCAGTACTTC
few	TRBV15	TRBJ2-5	TRBD2	CATSTVRREGRETQYF	TGTGCCACCAGCACAGTACGGCGGGAGGGACGAGAGACCCAGTACTTC
-	TRBV27	TRBJ2-1	TRBD2	CASSPLAGPYNEQFF	TGTGCCAGCAGTCCTCTAGCGGGACCCTACAATGAGCAGTTCTTC
-	TRBV4-3	TRBJ1-1	TRBD1	CASSPRDRVRAEAFF	TGCGCCAGCAGCCCCCGAGACAGGGTGCGCGCTGAAGCTTTCTTT
-	TRBV5-1	TRBJ2-7	-	CASSLTPRDSLYEQYF	TGCGCCAGCAGCTTGACCCCTAGGGACTCTCTCTACGAGCAGTACTTC
-	TRBV30	TRBJ2-1	-	CAWRRADNSYNEQFF	TGTGCCTGGAGGAGAGCGGATAACTCCTACAATGAGCAGTTCTTC
-	TRBV6-1	TRBJ2-7	TRBD2	CASSEPGLAGGQQYF	TGTGCCAGCAGTGAACCGGGACTAGCGGGAGGGCAGCAGTACTTC
-	TRBV5-1	TRBJ1-4	TRBD1	CASSSTGQVGEKLFF	TGCGCCAGCAGCTCGACAGGGCAGGTGGGGGAAAAACTGTTTTTT
-	TRBV19	TRBJ2-1	TRBD2	CASPNSGCRFYNEQFF	TGTGCCAGTCCTAATAGCGGGTGCCGATTTTACAATGAGCAGTTCTTC
-	TRBV5-6	TRBJ2-3	TRBD2	CASSQTSGRAGADTQYF	TGTGCCAGCAGCCAAACTAGCGGGAGGGCCGGTGCAGATACGCAGTATTTT
-	TRBV15	TRBJ2-3	TRBD2	CATSRGSGRKPISTDTQYF	TGTGCCACCAGCAGAGGGAGCGGGAGAAAGCCAATTAGCACAGATACGCAGTATTTT
-	TRBV5-1	TRBJ2-5	TRBD2	CASSLAGTSGRGGQYF	TGCGCCAGCAGCTTGGCCGGGACTAGCGGGAGAGGTGGCCAGTACTTC
-	TRBV19	TRBJ2-1	-	CASSLTGGDAYNEQFF	TGTGCCAGTAGCCTCACAGGGGGGGACGCCTACAATGAGCAGTTCTTC
-	TRBV5-1	TRBJ2-3	TRBD2	CASSLRLAGGSDTQYF	TGCGCCAGCAGCCTTAGACTAGCGGGAGGGTCAGATACGCAGTATTTT
-	TRBV28	TRBJ2-1	TRBD2	CASSLPERDRPYNEQFF	TGTGCCAGCAGTTTACCCGAGCGGGACCGCCCTTACAATGAGCAGTTCTTC
-	TRBV4-3	TRBJ2-7	TRBD1	CASSLQQGRNEQYF	TGCGCCAGCAGCCTACAACAGGGGCGGAACGAGCAGTACTTC
-	TRBV6-6	TRBJ2-1	-	CASSYVERALYNEQFF	TGTGCCAGCAGTTACGTTGAGCGGGCGCTATACAATGAGCAGTTCTTC
-	TRBV2	TRBJ2-1	TRBD2	CASTEGREGSYNEQFF	TGTGCCAGCACCGAGGGGCGGGAGGGGAGCTACAATGAGCAGTTCTTC
once	TRBV15	TRBJ2-5	TRBD2	CATTKGLGGTETQYF	TGTGCCACCACTAAGGGGCTGGGGGGGACAGAGACCCAGTACTTC
-	TRBV7-9	TRBJ2-5	-	CASRGTGGRETQYF	TGTGCCAGCAGAGGAACGGGGGGCCGGGAGACCCAGTACTTC
-	TRBV6-5	TRBJ1-1	TRBD1	CAAGQGNTEAFF	TGTGCCGCCGGACAGGGCAACACTGAAGCTTTCTTT
-	TRBV29-1	TRBJ2-5	-	CSVEEPWPGETQYF	TGCAGCGTTGAAGAGCCCTGGCCGGGGGAGACCCAGTACTTC
few	TRBV4-2	TRBJ2-7	TRBD1	CASSPAPGTEPYEQYF	TGTGCCAGCAGCCCCGCCCCGGGGACAGAACCCTACGAGCAGTACTTC
-	TRBV28	TRBJ2-1	TRBD2	CASSTQLAGGGNEQFF	TGTGCCAGCAGTACCCAATTAGCGGGAGGGGGGAATGAGCAGTTCTTC
-	TRBV5-1	TRBJ1-2	TRBD1	CASSPPSGQEINYGYTF	TGCGCCAGCAGCCCACCCTCGGGACAGGAGATTAACTATGGCTACACCTTC
-	TRBV30	TRBJ1-1	TRBD1	CAWSLPGQYMNTEAFF	TGTGCCTGGAGTTTGCCGGGACAGTACATGAACACTGAAGCTTTCTTT
-	TRBV27	TRBJ1-4	-	CASTPCGHPTNEKLFF	TGTGCCAGCACCCCGTGTGGGCACCCAACTAATGAAAAACTGTTTTTT
-	TRBV28	TRBJ2-1	TRBD1	CASSVTGDNEQFF	TGTGCCAGCAGTGTAACAGGGGACAATGAGCAGTTCTTC
-	TRBV27	TRBJ2-1	-	CASSPSRWPIYNEQFF	TGTGCCAGCAGCCCTAGTAGATGGCCGATATACAATGAGCAGTTCTTC